Below, 22 T cell receptor beta chains from the same sample are listed, as sequenced in a study of technical replicates of blood from a handful of donors. The assay was immunoSEQ multiplex PCR, and TCRdb's table has in-frame clones only and misses some. The table shows about 88,000 clones, with around 93% occurring only once. The specimen sequenced was T cells isolated from PBMCs. Every receptor here comes from a human donor in good health.

V and J are TRBV2 and TRBJ2-1, with D maybe TRBD1 (6 bases). The V gene's germline CDR1 is SNHLY and CDR2 FYNNEI. Trimming left V 3 bases short and J 5 bases short, with 14 bases between. The length of the CDR3 is 15 residues. The CDR3: CASSDYQGIHNEQFF. The CDR3 bases are TGTGCCAGCAGTGATTACCAGGGGATTCACAATGAGCAGTTCTTC.

V gene TRBV19 combines with J gene TRBJ2-7, with D tentatively TRBD1 (6 bases). CDR1 and CDR2 from the germline V gene are LNHDA and SQIVND (reference sequence). V was trimmed by 4 bases and J by 5 bases, leaving 12 bases between them. The CDR3 is made up of 13 amino acids. CDR3 nucleotides: TGTGCCAGTAGTAGGCAGGGGCTACACGAGCAGTACTTC. Residues: CASSRQGLHEQYF.

This chain connects TRBV6-6 to TRBJ1-2; TRBD1 matches 8 bases. CDR3 length: 15 residues. CDR1 and CDR2 (germline): MNHNY, SVGAGI (reference sequence). V trimming: 4 bases; J trimming: 8 bases; junction bases outside the gene matches: 12. The CDR3: CASSWTDRDGIGYTF. DNA for the CDR3: TGTGCCAGCAGTTGGACGGACAGGGACGGGATAGGCTACACCTTC.

The J gene is TRBJ2-6, the V gene TRBV19, with TRBD2 matching over 8 bases. J gave up 3 bases and V 2 bases, and 6 bases lay outside the gene matches. CDR1 and CDR2 (germline): LNHDA, SQIVND (reference sequence). CDR3 size: 17 residues. CDR3 bases: TGTGCCAGTAGTATACGGAGCGGGAGAGGTGGGGCCAACGTCCTGACTTTC. Amino acid sequence: CASSIRSGRGGANVLTF.

In this sample, this clone turned up once. The chain recombines TRBV7-3 with TRBJ2-3; D might be TRBD2 (5 bases). V lost 5 bases and J 6 bases, leaving 33 bases between the germline ends. In germline, CDR1 is SGHTA, CDR2 FQGTGA. The CDR3 contains 20 residues. The CDR3 bases are TGTGCCAGCAGCCCCCAAAAATCGTCATGGCGGGCCGTTCCATCGGATACGCAGTATTTT. Translated, it gives CASSPQKSSWRAVPSDTQYF.

The rearrangement uses TRBV19 and TRBJ2-2, with TRBD1 matching 9 bases. The CDR3 spans 18 residues. Germline-derived CDR1 and CDR2 are LNHDA and SQIVND (reference sequence). J was trimmed by 1 base and V by 6 bases; bases with no gene match: 12. The CDR3 DNA is TGTGCCAGTAGCGGGGGACAGGGCTTCTTTTTGAACACCGGGGAGCTGTTTTTT. Translating gives CASSGGQGFFLNTGELFF.

This chain uses TRBV7-9 with TRBJ2-3; 7 bases align to TRBD1. CDR3 length equals 14 residues. Germline V CDR1 and CDR2: SEHNR, FQNEAQ (reference sequence). V shed 1 base and J 6 bases; nucleotides not matched to a gene: 4. CDR3 bases: TGTGCCAGCAGCTTAGGACAGGGTATCGATACGCAGTATTTT. It codes for CASSLGQGIDTQYF.

The rearrangement uses TRBV27 and TRBJ1-2; 8 bases fit TRBD1. Germline V gene data show CDR1 as MNHEY and CDR2 as SMNVEV (reference sequence). The CDR3 is 14 amino acids. V shed 6 bases, J shed 7 bases, and the junction held 10 bases outside the gene matches. DNA of the CDR3: TGTGCCAGCAGGAAGACAGGGGAGTTAATTGGCTACACCTTC. As protein: CASRKTGELIGYTF.

This clone has just one count. The V gene is TRBV16, the J gene TRBJ1-1, with D perhaps matching TRBD1 (5 bases). Germline loops: CDR1 KGHSY, CDR2 FQNENV. There are 14 residues in the CDR3. V was shortened by 0 bases and J by 1 base, with 6 bases between the two germline ends. The CDR3 region has the DNA TGTGCCAGCAGCCAATCCCAGGGGAACACTGAAGCTTTCTTT. This translates into CASSQSQGNTEAFF.

The rearrangement uses TRBV30 and TRBJ1-1; D gene uncertain. From germline, CDR1 is GTSNPN and CDR2 SVGIG (reference sequence). This CDR3 is 11 amino acids long. V gave up 2 bases and J gave up 4 bases, with 5 bases separating them. The CDR3 DNA is TGTGCCTGGAGTAGTAGCACTGAAGCTTTCTTT. Amino acid sequence: CAWSSSTEAFF.

This chain uses TRBV9 with TRBJ2-7, with 11 bases that match TRBD2. V lost 4 bases to trimming and J lost 3 bases; unmatched junction nucleotides: 9. CDR1 SGDLS and CDR2 YYNGEE come from the germline V gene. The CDR3 runs to 16 residues. Here the CDR3 DNA reads TGTGCCAGCAGCCCCTTTACTAGCGGGAGCGGCTACGAGCAGTACTTC. It specifies CASSPFTSGSGYEQYF.

The V gene is TRBV30, the J gene TRBJ1-2; D is possibly TRBD1 (6 bases). This CDR3 is 11 amino acids long. Germline loops: CDR1 GTSNPN, CDR2 SVGIG (reference sequence). CDR3 sequence reads: CAEGGAYGYTF. DNA for the CDR3: TGTGCGGAGGGGGGGGCCTATGGCTACACCTTC.

This clone was recorded once. The rearrangement joins TRBV11-2 to TRBJ2-1; no definite D call. Germline V gene data show CDR1 as SGHAT and CDR2 as FQNNGV. V shed 4 bases and J shed 5 bases, with 15 bases lying between them. This CDR3 spans 15 amino acids. This CDR3 reads CASSSQALLNNEQFF. In nucleotides, the CDR3 is TGTGCCAGCAGCTCCCAGGCCCTTCTTAACAATGAGCAGTTCTTC.

The V gene is TRBV18, the J gene TRBJ1-1, with TRBD1 identical over 7 bases. V lost 2 bases to trimming and J lost 1 base; unmatched junction nucleotides: 7. The CDR3 is 16 residues long. Germline V gene sequence: CDR1 KGHSH, CDR2 LQKENI. Written as DNA, the CDR3 is TGTGCCAGCTCACCATCTCCGACAGGGCGGAACACTGAAGCTTTCTTT. This encodes CASSPSPTGRNTEAFF.

This chain joins TRBV7-9 and TRBJ2-5; D perhaps matches TRBD1 (6 bases). The CDR3 totals 16 residues. The germline V gene has CDR1 SEHNR and CDR2 FQNEAQ (reference sequence). V was pared by 5 bases and J by 4 bases, with 20 bases between. The DNA of the CDR3 is TGTGCCAGCAGCATCTCTAACAGGGTAGAGGGAGAGACCCAGTACTTC. Protein product: CASSISNRVEGETQYF.

The chain has TRBV19 and TRBJ2-3; tentatively, D is TRBD2 (5 bases). The CDR3 is made up of 16 amino acids. Germline-derived CDR1 and CDR2 are LNHDA and SQIVND (reference sequence). V lost 4 bases and J 5 bases, leaving 19 bases between the germline ends. As DNA, the CDR3 is TGTGCCAGTAGTACCTTCGGCACTAGAGATAGAGATACGCAGTATTTT. Translated: CASSTFGTRDRDTQYF.

The V gene is TRBV6-6, the J gene TRBJ2-5, with 9 bases matching TRBD1. The germline V gene has CDR1 MNHNY and CDR2 SVGAGI (reference sequence). After removal of 6 bases from V and 5 bases from J, the junction contained 13 bases not matched to a gene. The CDR3 covers 16 residues. This CDR3 is CASRRDRERIMETQYF. The CDR3 nucleotides read TGTGCCAGCAGGAGGGACAGGGAAAGGATAATGGAGACCCAGTACTTC.

The V and J genes are TRBV7-8 and TRBJ2-7, with 8 bases matching TRBD2. This CDR3 contains 14 residues. The V gene's germline CDR1 is SGHVS and CDR2 FQNEAQ. Germline trimming cut 5 bases from V and 5 bases from J; bases unmatched to any gene: 8. CDR3 nucleotide sequence: TGTGCCAGCAGCCCGCAAAGCGGGAGCAACGAGCAGTACTTC. Translating it yields CASSPQSGSNEQYF.

The CDR3 bases are TGCAGCGTTGGGGGAGGCCGCGGGCCCTCCTACGAGCAGTACTTC. Residues: CSVGGGRGPSYEQYF. The V and J genes are TRBV29-1 and TRBJ2-7, with D possibly TRBD2 on 6 matching bases. The V gene's germline CDR1 is SQVTM and CDR2 ANQGSEA. The length of the CDR3 is 15 residues. V lost 4 bases and J lost 0, with 16 bases in between.

This rearrangement joins TRBV7-6 to TRBJ1-1; weak D call: TRBD1 (5 bases). CDR1 and CDR2 from the germline V gene are SGHVS and FNYEAQ. Deletions cut 3 bases from V and 1 base from J, with 9 bases between. The CDR3 loop spans 14 amino acids. The CDR3 sequence is CASSLQGGNTEAFF. In DNA form, the CDR3 reads TGTGCCAGCAGCTTGCAGGGAGGGAACACTGAAGCTTTCTTT.

The chain recombines TRBV5-6 with TRBJ1-4, with D perhaps TRBD1 (5 bases). The CDR3 extends over 16 amino acids. The V gene lost 5 bases and the J gene lost 3 bases, with 17 bases spanning the gap. Germline assignment: CDR1 SGHDT and CDR2 YYEEEE. The DNA for the CDR3 is TGTGCCAGCAGTGATCAGGGTTTTTTGGCTAATGAAAAACTGTTTTTT. Its protein is CASSDQGFLANEKLFF.

The V gene is TRBV9, the J gene TRBJ1-1; D is uncertain. Per germline, CDR1 SGDLS and CDR2 YYNGEE. The CDR3 is 14 residues long. V lost 0 bases, J lost 6 bases, and 12 bases lay in between. As DNA, the CDR3 is TGTGCCAGCAGCGTAGACCCCGCGGTCTCTGAAGCTTTCTTT. Translation: CASSVDPAVSEAFF. The full variable domain, in which reference TRBV9 and TRBJ1-1 provide the parts outside the CDR3, is DSGVTQTPKHLITATGQRVTLRCSPRSGDLSVYWYQQSLDQGLQFLIQYYNGEERAKGNILERFSAQQFPDLHSELNLSSLELGDSALYFCASSVDPAVSEAFFGQGTRLTVV.